The next 30 T cell receptor beta chains were all read from a single sample in a study of T-cell reconstitution after alpha-beta-depleted transplantation in children. A TCRbeta library incorporating unique molecular identifiers was prepared. TCRdb reprocessed the PCR reads with MiXCR, giving one entry per CDR3 protein. The table includes 190,000 or so distinct CDR3 sequences, roughly 6.8% detected once. Sequenced here: PBMCs from the stem cell graft donor, sampled from the stem cell graft. These receptors all stem from a human donor who donated a stem cell graft to a child with Wiskott-Aldrich syndrome.

This clonotype was recorded at least ten times. This chain uses TRBV29-1 with TRBJ2-2; D gene unclear. The V gene lost 4 bases and the J gene lost 0 bases, with 12 bases spanning the gap. The germline CDR1 and CDR2 sequences are SQVTM and ANQGSEA. The length of the CDR3 is 15 residues. Here the CDR3 reads CSVVVRAANTGELFF. The DNA for the CDR3 is TGCAGCGTTGTGGTTAGGGCGGCGAACACCGGGGAGCTGTTTTTT.

This clonotype has a handful of counts. The chain has TRBV5-1 and TRBJ2-7, with D possibly being TRBD1 or TRBD2 (5 bases each). The CDR3 runs to 14 residues. Germline-derived CDR1 and CDR2 are SGHRS and YFSETQ. The V gene lost 0 bases and the J gene lost 2 bases, with 9 bases spanning the gap. This CDR3 is CASSLVRDPYEQYF. In nucleotides, the CDR3 is TGCGCCAGCAGCTTGGTCAGGGACCCCTACGAGCAGTACTTC.

Many counts were recorded for this clonotype. The chain joins TRBV7-9 to TRBJ1-1; 7 bases match TRBD1. J was trimmed by 1 base and V by 5 bases; bases with no gene match: 4. The CDR3 loop spans 14 amino acids. Germline CDR1 is SEHNR and CDR2 is FQNEAQ (reference sequence). The CDR3 protein is CASSRQGTNTEAFF. The CDR3 DNA reads TGTGCCAGCAGCCGACAGGGTACGAACACTGAAGCTTTCTTT.

This clonotype was observed at least ten times. The rearrangement links TRBV7-9 to TRBJ1-4; D is unresolved. Germline CDR1 reads SEHNR; CDR2 reads FQNEAQ (reference sequence). The CDR3 spans 17 residues. Trimming left V 6 bases short and J 1 base short, with 18 bases between. CDR3 amino acids: CASRNKMGIETNEKLFF. CDR3 DNA: TGTGCCAGCAGAAACAAAATGGGGATTGAAACTAATGAAAAACTGTTTTTT.

This clonotype was recorded many times. The genes are TRBV28 and TRBJ2-3; 13 bases are shared with TRBD2. V was pared by 2 bases and J by 7 bases, with 9 bases of the junction left unmatched. Germline assignment: CDR1 MDHEN and CDR2 SYDVKM. This CDR3 region has 17 residues. The CDR3 is CASSLPKLAGGLNTQYF. The CDR3 nucleotides read TGTGCCAGCAGTTTACCTAAACTAGCGGGGGGGCTCAATACGCAGTATTTT.

This clonotype was counted many times. The chain employs TRBV24-1 and TRBJ2-7; possibly TRBD2 for D (5 bases). CDR1 and CDR2 from the germline V gene are KGHDR and SFDVKD. V lost 4 bases and J lost 4, with 10 bases in between. This CDR3 comprises 13 residues. The CDR3 loop is CATSEPGKYEQYF. CDR3 coding DNA: TGTGCCACCAGTGAACCGGGAAAATACGAGCAGTACTTC.

This clonotype has ten or more counts. The rearrangement uses TRBV5-1 and TRBJ2-3, with D tentatively TRBD1 (6 bases). CDR1 is SGHRS and CDR2 is YFSETQ in the germline V gene. The germline V and J ends were trimmed by 4 bases and 6 bases, with 9 bases remaining between them. This CDR3 comprises 12 residues. CDR3 residues: CASSPQGDTQYF. The DNA for the CDR3 is TGCGCCAGCAGCCCCCAGGGGGATACGCAGTATTTT.

This clonotype showed up many times. The J gene is TRBJ1-1, the V gene TRBV5-4, with a tentative D call TRBD1 (6 bases). The CDR3 length is 14 residues. Germline V gives CDR1 SGHNT, CDR2 YYREEE (reference sequence). The V end was cut by 4 bases, the J end by 4 bases, with 14 bases between. DNA for the CDR3: TGTGCCAGCAGCCCGAGTCGGGGGGCCACTGAAGCTTTCTTT. Amino acid sequence: CASSPSRGATEAFF.

This clonotype showed up many times. This chain joins TRBV20-1 and TRBJ2-2; 8 bases map to TRBD2. Germline V gives CDR1 DFQATT, CDR2 SNEGSKA (reference sequence). V was pared by 3 bases and J by 7 bases, with 13 bases of the junction left unmatched. The CDR3 length is 16 residues. CDR3 bases: TGCAGTGCTAGGTCGGACTCCGGGACTAGGAACGGGGAGCTGTTTTTT. Translated: CSARSDSGTRNGELFF.

About this clonotype: This may be a read error, as it is one base from a much larger clone. The chain carries TRBV3-1 and TRBJ2-5; TRBD1 matches 7 bases. V dropped 5 bases and J dropped 5; count of bases not matched to a gene: 8. Looked up from germline, CDR1 is LGHDT and CDR2 is YNNKEL (reference sequence). This CDR3 is 14 amino acids long. The CDR3 protein is CASSGTERWETQYF. The CDR3, as DNA: TGTGCCAGCAGCGGGACAGAGCGATGGGAGACCCAGTACTTC.

The rearrangement uses TRBV29-1 and TRBJ2-7; 8 bases line up with TRBD1. This CDR3 has 14 residues. V was pared by 5 bases and J by 3 bases, with 9 bases of the junction left unmatched. Germline CDR1 is SQVTM and CDR2 is ANQGSEA. The CDR3 loop is CSVPVPGGYYEQYF. The CDR3 DNA sequence: TGCAGCGTTCCCGTCCCAGGGGGCTACTACGAGCAGTACTTC.

This clonotype was counted between two and nine times. The gene calls are TRBV3-1 and TRBJ2-3; D is uncertain. CDR1 is LGHDT, CDR2 YNNKEL, per germline (reference sequence). The CDR3 contains 13 residues. Trimming left V 0 bases short and J 5 bases short, with 6 bases between. The CDR3 sequence is CASSQDNEDTQYF. The CDR3 DNA is TGTGCCAGCAGCCAAGATAATGAAGATACGCAGTATTTT.

The chain carries TRBV14 and TRBJ1-6, with D hard to call. This CDR3 spans 14 amino acids. The ends were cut back, 0 bases at V and 10 bases at J, with 10 bases in the middle. Germline V gene lookup returns CDR1 SGHDN and CDR2 FVKESK. The CDR3 here is CASSQETVVSPLHF. DNA for the CDR3: TGTGCCAGCAGCCAAGAAACAGTTGTATCACCCCTCCACTTT. Looking up the rest from reference TRBV14 and TRBJ1-6 gives the full variable domain: EAGVTQFPSHSVIEKGQTVTLRCDPISGHDNLYWYRRVMGKEIKFLLHFVKESKQDESGMPNNRFLAERTGGTYSTLKVQPAELEDSGVYFCASSQETVVSPLHFGNGTRLTVT.

This clonotype has ten or more counts. The chain carries TRBV5-1 and TRBJ2-2, with D uncertain. Germline V lookup: CDR1 SGHRS, CDR2 YFSETQ. Trimming cost V 1 base and J 1 base, with 8 bases left between them. The CDR3 runs to 15 residues. The CDR3 region has the DNA TGCGCCAGCAGCTTGCTCAGAAGGAACACCGGGGAGCTGTTTTTT. Amino acid sequence: CASSLLRRNTGELFF.

This clonotype appeared many times. This chain links TRBV5-1 with TRBJ2-7, with 7 bases fitting TRBD1. Germline CDR1 SGHRS, CDR2 YFSETQ. This CDR3 is 12 amino acids long. Trimming took 5 bases from V and 4 from J; bases not matched to a gene: 3. DNA of the CDR3: TGCGCCAGCAGAGGACAGGATTACGAGCAGTACTTC. The encoded protein is CASRGQDYEQYF.

This clonotype was seen repeatedly, ten times or more. This rearrangement joins TRBV5-1 to TRBJ1-1; unclear D gene. The V end was cut by 1 base, the J end by 3 bases, with 7 bases between. Germline CDR1 is SGHRS and CDR2 is YFSETQ. The CDR3 has 13 amino acids. CDR3 amino acids: CASSLSQDTEAFF. The CDR3 DNA reads TGCGCCAGCAGCTTGTCCCAGGACACTGAAGCTTTCTTT.

This clonotype was recorded a few times. The chain employs TRBV7-9 and TRBJ2-3, with a possible D match to TRBD1 (5 bases). This CDR3 spans 14 amino acids. Germline CDR1 SEHNR, CDR2 FQNEAQ (reference sequence). The V gene lost 4 bases and the J gene lost 3 bases, with 11 bases spanning the gap. CDR3 residues: CASSSKGQTDTQYF. The CDR3 DNA sequence: TGTGCCAGCAGCTCCAAAGGACAAACAGATACGCAGTATTTT.

The chain is built from TRBV6-2 or TRBV6-3 and TRBJ2-1, with 7 bases aligning to TRBD2. The junction had 8 bases not matched to a gene; V was cut back by 7 bases and J by 5 bases. The CDR3 sequence is 14 residues long. The germline V gene has CDR1 MNHEY and CDR2 SVGEGT. The CDR3 DNA reads TGTGCCAGCAACGGCGGGAGTGGGAACAATGAGCAGTTCTTC. Translation gives CASNGGSGNNEQFF.

As for this clonotype: A much larger clone differs by one base, so this may be a read error. The rearrangement links TRBV5-1 to TRBJ2-5; TRBD2 might be the D (5 bases). This CDR3 region has 15 residues. The germline V gene encodes CDR1 SGHRS and CDR2 YFSETQ. In nucleotides, the CDR3 is TGCACCAGCAGCCCACTACAGCGGCAAGGGGAGACCCAGTACTTC. Protein sequence: CTSSPLQRQGETQYF.

This clonotype was observed many times. This rearrangement joins TRBV7-6 to TRBJ2-3; 9 bases are shared with TRBD1. After removal of 8 bases from V and 0 bases from J, the junction contained 9 bases not matched to a gene. This CDR3 comprises 16 residues. The germline V gene encodes CDR1 SGHVS and CDR2 FNYEAQ. The CDR3 DNA sequence: TGTGCCAGCGGGACAGGGCATTTCCCTAGCACAGATACGCAGTATTTT. Translating gives CASGTGHFPSTDTQYF.

This clonotype showed up many times. The V and J genes are TRBV12-3 or TRBV12-4 and TRBJ2-7; TRBD1 agrees at 8 bases. V shed 7 bases, J shed 0 bases, and the junction held 8 bases outside the gene matches. The CDR3 spans 15 residues. The CDR3 loop reads CASMRGDRLSYEQYF. The CDR3 DNA reads TGTGCCAGCATGAGAGGGGACAGGCTCTCCTACGAGCAGTACTTC.

This clonotype was picked up a small number of times. The chain couples TRBV6-5 to TRBJ2-5; 8 bases match TRBD1. CDR3 size: 17 residues. Trimming removed 1 base from V and 4 bases from J; junction bases left unmatched: 11. Looked up from germline, CDR1 is MNHEY and CDR2 is SVGAGI. CDR3 protein: CASSYWTGSPGGETQYF. CDR3 DNA: TGTGCCAGCAGTTACTGGACAGGGAGCCCAGGGGGAGAGACCCAGTACTTC.

This clonotype was observed many times. V and J are TRBV7-7 and TRBJ2-1; 8 bases are a match to TRBD2. The V segment lost 5 bases and the J segment 4 bases; nucleotides outside the gene matches: 7. The CDR3 extends over 15 amino acids. Germline values: CDR1 SSHAT, CDR2 FNYEAQ (reference sequence). CDR3 loop: CASSLTSGPYNEQFF. CDR3 nucleotides: TGTGCCAGCAGCCTAACTAGCGGTCCATACAATGAGCAGTTCTTC. The full variable domain, its missing parts supplied by reference TRBV7-7 and TRBJ2-1, is GAGVSQSPRYKVTKRGQDVTLRCDPISSHATLYWYQQALGQGPEFLTYFNYEAQPDKSGLPSDRFSAERPEGSISTLTIQRTEQRDSAMYRCASSLTSGPYNEQFFGPGTRLTVL.

The table lists this clonotype with many counts. The chain combines TRBV20-1 with TRBJ2-7; a possible D gene is TRBD2 (6 bases). This CDR3 comprises 14 residues. The germline CDR1 and CDR2 sequences are DFQATT and SNEGSKA (reference sequence). With 3 bases removed from V and 4 bases from J, the gap between germline ends came to 16 bases. CDR3 region: CSASLPGAGYEQYF. The CDR3 DNA sequence: TGCAGTGCTAGCCTCCCGGGAGCTGGTTACGAGCAGTACTTC.

V gene TRBV7-9 combines with J gene TRBJ1-4, with 8 bases identical to TRBD1. The CDR3 extends over 12 amino acids. With V trimmed by 1 base and J by 13 bases, 2 bases remained unmatched. CDR1 and CDR2 from the germline V gene are SEHNR and FQNEAQ (reference sequence). The CDR3 sequence is CASSLDGTGLFF. The CDR3 DNA reads as TGTGCCAGCAGCTTAGATGGGACAGGACTGTTTTTT.

This clonotype was recorded at least ten times. This sequence joins TRBV5-5 and TRBJ2-3, with 8 bases fitting TRBD1. This CDR3 is 16 amino acids long. The V gene's germline CDR1 is SGHKS and CDR2 YYEKEE (reference sequence). The trim removed 3 bases at V and 0 bases at J, leaving 6 bases unmatched. CDR3 protein: CASSWGQEPSTDTQYF. CDR3 sequence (DNA): TGTGCCAGCAGCTGGGGACAGGAGCCTAGCACAGATACGCAGTATTTT. Supplemented by reference TRBV5-5 and TRBJ2-3, the full variable domain reads DAGVTQSPTHLIKTRGQQVTLRCSPISGHKSVSWYQQVLGQGPQFIFQYYEKEERGRGNFPDRFSARQFPNYSSELNVNALLLGDSALYLCASSWGQEPSTDTQYFGPGTRLTVL.

This clonotype came up many times. The CDR3 sequence is CSARRTISSYNEQFF. Here the CDR3 DNA reads TGCAGTGCTAGACGGACAATTTCCTCCTACAATGAGCAGTTCTTC. The V call is TRBV20-1, the J call TRBJ2-1; tentative D call: TRBD1 (5 bases). The CDR3 contains 15 residues. Trimming removed 2 bases at V and 0 bases at J, with 11 bases between. Germline V CDR1 and CDR2: DFQATT, SNEGSKA (reference sequence).

This clonotype was picked up many times. The chain combines TRBV3-1 with TRBJ2-7; the D is unclear. The CDR3 is made up of 14 amino acids. CDR1 and CDR2 from the germline V gene are LGHDT and YNNKEL (reference sequence). V shed 0 bases and J shed 7 bases, with 13 bases lying between them. This CDR3 reads CASSQDRRAREQYF. DNA for the CDR3: TGTGCCAGCAGCCAAGATCGTAGGGCGAGGGAGCAGTACTTC.

This clonotype was seen many times. The gene calls are TRBV30 and TRBJ2-3; D gene unclear. The CDR3 has 15 residues. The germline CDR1 and CDR2 sequences are GTSNPN and SVGIG (reference sequence). Trimming took off 0 bases at V and 0 bases at J, with 10 bases between the two ends. CDR3 residues: CAWSVGSASTDTQYF. DNA for the CDR3: TGTGCCTGGAGTGTGGGCAGCGCTAGCACAGATACGCAGTATTTT.

This clonotype was observed a handful of times. Here the CDR3 DNA reads TGCAGTGCCTTGTCGGCTAGCGGGGGAACGTCTTACAATGAGCAGTTCTTC. Its translation is CSALSASGGTSYNEQFF. The chain carries TRBV20-1 and TRBJ2-1, with 10 bases aligning to TRBD2. Germline CDR1 is DFQATT and CDR2 is SNEGSKA (reference sequence). The CDR3 totals 17 residues. V shed 6 bases and J 4 bases; nucleotides not matched to a gene: 15.